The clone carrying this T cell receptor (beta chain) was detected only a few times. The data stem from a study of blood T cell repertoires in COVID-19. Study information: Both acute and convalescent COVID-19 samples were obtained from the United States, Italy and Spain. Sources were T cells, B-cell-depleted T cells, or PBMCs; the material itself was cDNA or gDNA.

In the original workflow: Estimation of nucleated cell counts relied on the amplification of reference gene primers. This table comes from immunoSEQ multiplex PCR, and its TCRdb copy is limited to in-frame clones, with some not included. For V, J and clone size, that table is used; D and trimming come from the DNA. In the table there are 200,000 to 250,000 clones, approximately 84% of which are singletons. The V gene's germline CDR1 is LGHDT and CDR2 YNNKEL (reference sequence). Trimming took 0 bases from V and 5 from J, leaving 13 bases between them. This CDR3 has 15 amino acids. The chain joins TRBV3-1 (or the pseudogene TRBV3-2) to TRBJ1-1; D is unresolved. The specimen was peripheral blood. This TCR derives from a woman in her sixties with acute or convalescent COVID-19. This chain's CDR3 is CASSQDWVEGTEAFF. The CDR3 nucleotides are TGTGCCAGCAGCCAAGATTGGGTTGAGGGTACTGAAGCTTTCTTT.